This T cell receptor beta chain was identified in a study of CD8+ T cells in alopecia areata. TCR sequencing used cDNA made by reverse transcription of extracted RNA. Profiled with immunoSEQ multiplex PCR; TCRdb holds only in-frame clones, not every one. The table shows fewer than 110,000 clones, with around three fifths occurring only once. From germline, CDR1 is SNHLY and CDR2 FYNNEI. V lost 6 bases, J lost 2 bases, and 19 bases lay in between. The CDR3 length is 16 residues. This TCR derives from a human donor in good health. Sequencing was done on a sample of CD4+ T cells sorted from blood. The chain combines TRBV2 with TRBJ2-5; D may correspond to TRBD1 or TRBD2 (7 bases each). CDR3 sequence (DNA): TGTGCCAGCAGGACCAGGGGAGGGGGCCAACAAGAGACCCAGTACTTC. This encodes CASRTRGGGQQETQYF.